This T cell receptor (beta chain) stems from a study of blood T cell repertoires in COVID-19. Only in-frame clones appear in the TCRdb table, and some are missing; sequencing was by immunoSEQ multiplex PCR. The repertoire holds 90,000 to 120,000 clones, 75% to 90% seen once, with about 30% in the top ten. V lost 8 bases to trimming and J lost 3 bases; unmatched junction nucleotides: 7. CDR1 MNHEY and CDR2 SVGAGI come from the germline V gene. The CDR3 extends over 15 amino acids. Input material: peripheral blood. The J gene is TRBJ1-6, the V gene TRBV6-5; 7 nucleotides line up with TRBD1. The sequence came from an elderly woman with acute or convalescent COVID-19. CDR3 nucleotides: TGTGCCAGCGCCGAGGGACAGAACTATAATTCACCCCTCCACTTT. Residues: CASAEGQNYNSPLHF.